These T cell receptor beta chains were read from a single sample in a study of CD8+ T cells in alopecia areata. The assay was immunoSEQ multiplex PCR, and TCRdb's table has in-frame clones only and misses some. The table records 200,000 to 250,000 clones, about 50% of them present only once. Source: CD4+ T cells sorted from blood, taken at week 4, from a patient treated with tofacitinib. Every receptor here comes from a human donor with alopecia areata. CDR3s include the opening cysteine and the closing phenylalanine or tryptophan. D genes are given only for firm matches. Clone size, where shown, is once, few, many, or a class for clones that have expanded.

d_call: TRBD1
clone_size: .
j_call: TRBJ2-1
v_call: TRBV4-1
cdr3_nt: TGCGCCAGCAGCTATACAGGGGTGAACTACAATGAGCAGTTCTTC
cdr3_aa: CASSYTGVNYNEQFF

d_call: .
clone_size: .
j_call: TRBJ1-2
v_call: TRBV5-1
cdr3_nt: TGCGCCAGCAGCCCTGAGGGGACCGGTGGCTACACCTTC
cdr3_aa: CASSPEGTGGYTF

d_call: TRBD2
clone_size: .
j_call: TRBJ2-5
v_call: TRBV4-3
cdr3_nt: TGCGCCAGCAGCCAAAGCCTCCTAGCGGGGGCCGGAATCGGGACCCAGTACTTC
cdr3_aa: CASSQSLLAGAGIGTQYF

d_call: .
clone_size: few
j_call: TRBJ2-3
v_call: TRBV29-1
cdr3_nt: TGCAGCGTGCGTCGGGGCGGAGATACGCAGTATTTT
cdr3_aa: CSVRRGGDTQYF

d_call: TRBD1
clone_size: .
j_call: TRBJ1-2
v_call: TRBV9
cdr3_nt: TGTGCCAGCAGCGTCCCAGGGGGCGTCTCTGGCTACACCTTC
cdr3_aa: CASSVPGGVSGYTF

d_call: .
clone_size: once
j_call: TRBJ2-1
v_call: TRBV18
cdr3_nt: TGTGCCAGCTCACCTAAACCGGGGAATGAGCAGTTCTTC
cdr3_aa: CASSPKPGNEQFF

d_call: TRBD2
clone_size: .
j_call: TRBJ2-7
v_call: TRBV11-2
cdr3_nt: TGTGCCAGCAGCCGGACTAGCGGGGTCACCTACGAGCAGTACTTC
cdr3_aa: CASSRTSGVTYEQYF

d_call: .
clone_size: .
j_call: TRBJ2-5
v_call: TRBV29-1
cdr3_nt: TGCAGCGTTGAAGTGATCAGTCAAGAGACCCAGTACTTC
cdr3_aa: CSVEVISQETQYF

d_call: .
clone_size: .
j_call: TRBJ2-7
v_call: TRBV5-6
cdr3_nt: TGTGCCAGCAGCTTGGCGACGGGAGCCGAGCAGTACTTC
cdr3_aa: CASSLATGAEQYF

d_call: TRBD2
clone_size: few
j_call: TRBJ2-3
v_call: TRBV29-1
cdr3_nt: TGCAGCGTTGAACCCCCGACTAGCGGGGCTGATACGCAGTATTTT
cdr3_aa: CSVEPPTSGADTQYF

d_call: .
clone_size: few
j_call: TRBJ1-4
v_call: TRBV6-6
cdr3_nt: TGTGCCAGCAGTTGGGTCAGTCCTAATGAAAAACTGTTTTTT
cdr3_aa: CASSWVSPNEKLFF

d_call: .
clone_size: few
j_call: TRBJ1-2
v_call: TRBV7-2
cdr3_nt: TGTGCCAGCAGCTTAGTAGACTATGGCTACACCTTC
cdr3_aa: CASSLVDYGYTF

d_call: .
clone_size: many
j_call: TRBJ2-1
v_call: TRBV14
cdr3_nt: TGTGCCAGCAGCCCACGCGCGGTCAACTACAATGAGCAGTTCTTC
cdr3_aa: CASSPRAVNYNEQFF

d_call: TRBD1
clone_size: .
j_call: TRBJ1-2
v_call: TRBV11-2
cdr3_nt: TGTGCCAGCAGCTCCGAGACAGGGCGGTTTGGCTACACCTTC
cdr3_aa: CASSSETGRFGYTF

d_call: .
clone_size: .
j_call: TRBJ1-2
v_call: TRBV29-1
cdr3_nt: TGCAGCGTTGAAGGCCAGGGGCCGGACTATGGCTACACCTTC
cdr3_aa: CSVEGQGPDYGYTF

d_call: .
clone_size: .
j_call: TRBJ2-3
v_call: TRBV30
cdr3_nt: TGTGCCTGGAGTGTGCAGGCCACAGATACGCAGTATTTT
cdr3_aa: CAWSVQATDTQYF

d_call: .
clone_size: .
j_call: TRBJ1-1
v_call: TRBV27
cdr3_nt: TGTGCCAGCAGTTTTTGGCAGGGTGGCACTGAAGCTTTCTTT
cdr3_aa: CASSFWQGGTEAFF

d_call: .
clone_size: few
j_call: TRBJ2-2
v_call: TRBV9
cdr3_nt: TGTGCCAGCAGCCGTAGTCAGACCGGGGAGCTGTTTTTT
cdr3_aa: CASSRSQTGELFF

d_call: .
clone_size: .
j_call: TRBJ1-2
v_call: TRBV5-6
cdr3_nt: TGTGCCAGCAGCTTGGGAGGGCAACTTGGCTACACCTTC
cdr3_aa: CASSLGGQLGYTF

d_call: .
clone_size: .
j_call: TRBJ1-1
v_call: TRBV30
cdr3_nt: TGTGCCTGTCCGGGACGAAGGGGCACTGAAGCTTTCTTT
cdr3_aa: CACPGRRGTEAFF

d_call: .
clone_size: .
j_call: TRBJ2-7
v_call: TRBV7-2
cdr3_nt: TGTGCCAGCAGCCCCCCAGGGTACGAGCAGTACTTC
cdr3_aa: CASSPPGYEQYF

d_call: TRBD2
clone_size: .
j_call: TRBJ2-5
v_call: TRBV7-6
cdr3_nt: TGTGCCAGCAGCTTACCAGCGGGGGGCAAAGAGACCCAGTACTTC
cdr3_aa: CASSLPAGGKETQYF

d_call: TRBD1
clone_size: .
j_call: TRBJ2-1
v_call: TRBV11-2
cdr3_nt: TGTGCCAGCAGCCCGGACAGGGGAAGGGGGAATGAGCAGTTCTTC
cdr3_aa: CASSPDRGRGNEQFF

d_call: TRBD1
clone_size: .
j_call: TRBJ1-1
v_call: TRBV30
cdr3_nt: TGTGCCGGGGAGACAGGGTCCGCTGAAGCTTTCTTT
cdr3_aa: CAGETGSAEAFF

d_call: TRBD1
clone_size: .
j_call: TRBJ1-5
v_call: TRBV30
cdr3_nt: TGTGCCTGGGGCCAGGGGGGTAATCAGCCCCAGCATTTT
cdr3_aa: CAWGQGGNQPQHF

d_call: .
clone_size: .
j_call: TRBJ1-1
v_call: TRBV19
cdr3_nt: TGTGCCAGTTGTGCAGCGTACACTGAAGCTTTCTTT
cdr3_aa: CASCAAYTEAFF

d_call: .
clone_size: .
j_call: TRBJ1-6
v_call: TRBV14
cdr3_nt: TGTGCCAGCAGCCAAGCGGCAGGGAATAATTCACCCCTCCACTTT
cdr3_aa: CASSQAAGNNSPLHF

d_call: .
clone_size: .
j_call: TRBJ1-2
v_call: TRBV7-2
cdr3_nt: TGTGCCAGCAGCTTAGAGGGGTGGACGGCAAACTTTAACTATGGCTACACCTTC
cdr3_aa: CASSLEGWTANFNYGYTF

d_call: TRBD2
clone_size: .
j_call: TRBJ2-7
v_call: TRBV29-1
cdr3_nt: TGCAGCGTTGAGACTAGCGGGGGGCCCTACGAGCAGTACTTC
cdr3_aa: CSVETSGGPYEQYF

d_call: .
clone_size: .
j_call: TRBJ2-3
v_call: TRBV27
cdr3_nt: TGTGCCAGCAGTTTAAACTCTCGAGGCACAGATACGCAGTATTTT
cdr3_aa: CASSLNSRGTDTQYF

d_call: .
clone_size: .
j_call: TRBJ1-1
v_call: TRBV5-6
cdr3_nt: TGTGCCAGCAGCTCCGGTTGGGCCGAAGCTTTCTTT
cdr3_aa: CASSSGWAEAFF

d_call: .
clone_size: .
j_call: TRBJ2-3
v_call: TRBV21-1
cdr3_nt: TGTGCCAGCAGCACGATAGATACGCAGTATTTT
cdr3_aa: CASSTIDTQYF

d_call: .
clone_size: .
j_call: TRBJ1-1
v_call: TRBV29-1
cdr3_nt: TGCAGCGTGTCCACAGGGAACACTGAAGCTTTCTTT
cdr3_aa: CSVSTGNTEAFF

d_call: .
clone_size: .
j_call: TRBJ2-6
v_call: TRBV19
cdr3_nt: TGTGCCAGTAGTATAGTTAGGGGCTCTGGGGCCAACGTCCTGACTTTC
cdr3_aa: CASSIVRGSGANVLTF

d_call: .
clone_size: .
j_call: TRBJ2-2
v_call: TRBV2
cdr3_nt: TGTGCCAGCAGGCCAGGGGACGGGGAGCTGTTTTTT
cdr3_aa: CASRPGDGELFF

d_call: .
clone_size: .
j_call: TRBJ1-2
v_call: TRBV4-3
cdr3_nt: TGCGCCAGCAGCCAAGTTGGCGGATGGGGCTACACCTTC
cdr3_aa: CASSQVGGWGYTF

d_call: .
clone_size: .
j_call: TRBJ2-3
v_call: TRBV2
cdr3_nt: TGTGCCAGCAGTTCTGGACTAGATACGCAGTATTTT
cdr3_aa: CASSSGLDTQYF

d_call: TRBD1
clone_size: few
j_call: TRBJ1-2
v_call: TRBV6-6
cdr3_nt: TGTGCCAGCAGTTACCGGGACAGAAACTATGGCTACACCTTC
cdr3_aa: CASSYRDRNYGYTF

d_call: .
clone_size: .
j_call: TRBJ1-1
v_call: TRBV15
cdr3_nt: TGTGCCACCAGCTCCGTGGAGAACACTGAAGCTTTCTTT
cdr3_aa: CATSSVENTEAFF

d_call: .
clone_size: .
j_call: TRBJ2-5
v_call: TRBV18
cdr3_nt: TGTGCCAGCTCCGGAGGACAAACGCAAGAGACCCAGTACTTC
cdr3_aa: CASSGGQTQETQYF

d_call: .
clone_size: .
j_call: TRBJ1-1
v_call: TRBV30
cdr3_nt: TGTGCCTGGAGTGTGGCGGAAAACACTGAAGCTTTCTTT
cdr3_aa: CAWSVAENTEAFF

d_call: .
clone_size: few
j_call: TRBJ1-1
v_call: TRBV30
cdr3_nt: TGTGCCTGGAGTGTACGAGGGAACACTGAAGCTTTCTTT
cdr3_aa: CAWSVRGNTEAFF

d_call: TRBD2
clone_size: .
j_call: TRBJ2-3
v_call: TRBV7-6
cdr3_nt: TGTGCCAGCAGCCCCCTCGCGGGGGGGAGCACAGATACGCAGTATTTT
cdr3_aa: CASSPLAGGSTDTQYF

d_call: .
clone_size: .
j_call: TRBJ2-7
v_call: TRBV29-1
cdr3_nt: TGCAGCGCCCGGACAGTTACTAGCTCCTACGAGCAGTACTTC
cdr3_aa: CSARTVTSSYEQYF

d_call: TRBD2
clone_size: .
j_call: TRBJ2-3
v_call: TRBV4-2
cdr3_nt: TGTGCCAGCAGCCAAGTCGGGCGGGGGGGGAGCACAGATACGCAGTATTTT
cdr3_aa: CASSQVGRGGSTDTQYF

d_call: TRBD1
clone_size: .
j_call: TRBJ1-2
v_call: TRBV29-1
cdr3_nt: TGCAGCGCGACGCTAACAGGGGGGAGAGGCTACACCTTC
cdr3_aa: CSATLTGGRGYTF

d_call: TRBD1
clone_size: many
j_call: TRBJ1-2
v_call: TRBV5-4
cdr3_nt: TGTGCCAGCAGCCCACAATCTACCGGGACAGGGTTAGGAGGCTACACCTTC
cdr3_aa: CASSPQSTGTGLGGYTF

d_call: .
clone_size: .
j_call: TRBJ2-7
v_call: TRBV5-1
cdr3_nt: TGCGCCAGCAGCTTGTCCTTGGACCGGGAGCAGTACTTC
cdr3_aa: CASSLSLDREQYF

d_call: TRBD1
clone_size: .
j_call: TRBJ1-1
v_call: TRBV19
cdr3_nt: TGTGCCAGTAGTAACGTACCGGGACAGGTTGAAGGAGCTTTCTTT
cdr3_aa: CASSNVPGQVEGAFF

d_call: TRBD1
clone_size: once
j_call: TRBJ1-5
v_call: TRBV29-1
cdr3_nt: TGCAGCGTCCGGACAGGGGGAGGACCCCAGCATTTT
cdr3_aa: CSVRTGGGPQHF

d_call: TRBD1
clone_size: .
j_call: TRBJ1-2
v_call: TRBV6-5
cdr3_nt: TGTGCCAGCCAGACAGGGAGAGACTATGGCTACACCTTC
cdr3_aa: CASQTGRDYGYTF

d_call: .
clone_size: .
j_call: TRBJ2-7
v_call: TRBV7-9
cdr3_nt: TGTGCCAGCAGCTTAGCGGCGGTAGCCTACGAGCAGTACTTC
cdr3_aa: CASSLAAVAYEQYF

d_call: .
clone_size: .
j_call: TRBJ1-1
v_call: TRBV7-2
cdr3_nt: TGTGCCAGCAGCCGGACCACCAGAAGCACTGAAGCTTTCTTT
cdr3_aa: CASSRTTRSTEAFF

d_call: .
clone_size: .
j_call: TRBJ1-6
v_call: TRBV4-3
cdr3_nt: TGCGCCAGCAGCCAAGAATCGCCTGGTTCACCCCTCCACTTT
cdr3_aa: CASSQESPGSPLHF

d_call: .
clone_size: .
j_call: TRBJ1-6
v_call: TRBV23-1
cdr3_nt: TGCGCCAGCAGTCAATCTGAGGGGTATAGGTCACCCCTCCACTTT
cdr3_aa: CASSQSEGYRSPLHF